The 19 T cell receptor beta chains given below trace back to one sample, sequenced in a study of T cell repertoires in cytomegalovirus infection. Via MiXCR, TCRdb re-called the reads, giving one row per CDR3 protein. The repertoire consists of around 500,000 distinct CDR3 sequences, with about 42% occurring once and the leading ten covering around 44%. These receptors are not linked to any known antigen. The material sequenced was cultured PBMCs, taken from culture after CMV antigen stimulation. These receptors came from a human donor in good health (CMV status not recorded). Some clones in this sample may be carry-over from other donors' samples.

This clonotype was seen a few times. The V call is TRBV4-2, the J call TRBJ2-3; 7 nucleotides match TRBD1. CDR3 length: 17 residues. Germline CDR1 and CDR2: LGHNA and YNFKEQ. Unmatched junction bases numbered 12, after V lost 2 bases and J lost 4 bases. CDR3 nucleotide sequence: TGTGCCAGCAGCCAATGGATCTCAGGGGGTCTTTCAGATACGCAGTATTTT. Encoded protein: CASSQWISGGLSDTQYF.

In this sample, this clonotype turned up a few times. The rearrangement uses TRBV6-5 and TRBJ2-7; 9 positions agree with TRBD1. CDR1 is MNHEY, CDR2 SVGAGI, per germline. This CDR3 has 13 amino acids. With V trimmed by 11 bases and J by 3 bases, 8 bases remained unmatched. The DNA of the CDR3 is TGTGCCGCTGGACCGGGACAGGGCTACGAGCAGTACTTC. It yields the protein CAAGPGQGYEQYF.

The table lists this clonotype with a count of one. This chain links TRBV5-5 with TRBJ2-7; 9 positions match TRBD2. The germline V gene has CDR1 SGHKS and CDR2 YYEKEE (reference sequence). This CDR3 comprises 15 residues. The ends lost 6 bases at V and 2 bases at J; junction bases unmatched: 9. CDR3 sequence: CASKGSGRGPYEQYF. In DNA, the CDR3 is TGTGCCAGCAAGGGTAGCGGGAGAGGCCCCTACGAGCAGTACTTC.

This clonotype has just a few counts. The V and J genes are TRBV11-2 and TRBJ2-3; possible D gene TRBD2, 5 bases. The V end lost 3 bases, the J end lost 1 base, and 11 bases lay between the germline ends. The CDR3 spans 15 residues. Germline CDR1 and CDR2: SGHAT and FQNNGV. The CDR3 reads CASSFEGFGTDTQYF. The CDR3 bases are TGTGCCAGCAGCTTTGAGGGCTTCGGCACAGATACGCAGTATTTT.

This clonotype has only a few counts. This chain joins TRBV24-1 and TRBJ1-3, with D unclear. The CDR3 spans 17 residues. Trimming shortened V by 0 bases and J by 0 bases, and 11 bases separated the two germline ends. CDR1 and CDR2 (germline): KGHDR, SFDVKD. As DNA, the CDR3 is TGTGCCACCAGTGATTTGCGACAAGCCCACTCTGGAAACACCATATATTTT. Translating gives CATSDLRQAHSGNTIYF.

This clonotype was seen many times. This chain joins TRBV7-2 and TRBJ1-3, with TRBD1 as a possible D gene (6 bases). The CDR3 loop spans 15 amino acids. V was pared by 2 bases and J by 4 bases, with 12 bases between. Germline V CDR1 and CDR2: SGHTA, FQGNSA. The CDR3 DNA sequence: TGTGCCAGCAGCTTATTCGAGGGGGACGGAAACACCATATATTTT. This translates into CASSLFEGDGNTIYF.

The rearrangement joins TRBV12-3 or TRBV12-4 to TRBJ1-3, with D perhaps TRBD1 (5 bases). Trimming took off 6 bases at V and 8 bases at J, with 20 bases between the two ends. The CDR3 length is 15 residues. CDR3 DNA: TGTGCCAGCAGCCGGAGGAACCAGGGAGCGGACACCATATATTTT. Amino acids: CASSRRNQGADTIYF.

This rearrangement joins TRBV12-3 or TRBV12-4 to TRBJ2-3, with a weak D call TRBD2 (5 bases). This CDR3 is built from 15 residues. Trimming pared 5 bases from V and 1 base from J, leaving 13 bases between. CDR3 sequence (DNA): TGTGCCAGCAGTCCCGGACTGGGTCGCACAGATACGCAGTATTTT. Translated: CASSPGLGRTDTQYF.

The chain combines TRBV12-3 or TRBV12-4 with TRBJ2-3; D perhaps matches TRBD1 (5 bases). V was cut by 3 bases and J by 3 bases, with 10 bases left in between. The CDR3 consists of 14 residues. In DNA, the CDR3 is TGTGCCAGCAGTTTTGTGGGGCCGACAGATACGCAGTATTTT. Translating gives CASSFVGPTDTQYF.

J is TRBJ1-2 and V is TRBV27, with a tentative D call TRBD1 (6 bases). With 2 bases removed from V and 0 bases from J, the gap between germline ends came to 13 bases. This CDR3 is built from 16 residues. Germline CDR1 is MNHEY and CDR2 is SMNVEV (reference sequence). In DNA form, the CDR3 reads TGTGCCAGCAGTTTAATTGGGGGGCGGACTAACTATGGCTACACCTTC. It translates to CASSLIGGRTNYGYTF.

This sequence joins TRBV20-1 and TRBJ2-1, with D possibly TRBD2 on 6 matching bases. The CDR3 has 12 residues. Per germline, CDR1 DFQATT and CDR2 SNEGSKA (reference sequence). Trimming left V 1 base short and J 8 bases short, with 9 bases between. CDR3 nucleotide sequence: TGCAGTGCTAGAGGGAGGGATCATGAGCAGTTCTTC. It encodes CSARGRDHEQFF.

V usage is TRBV7-4 and J usage is TRBJ2-1, with D possibly matching TRBD2 (5 bases). V shed 5 bases and J shed 1 base, with 9 bases lying between them. CDR1 and CDR2 from the germline V gene are SGHVT and SQSDAQ. The CDR3 has 14 amino acids. Written as DNA, the CDR3 is TGTGCCAGCAGCAAACTAGTGTCCTACAATGAGCAGTTCTTC. Its translation is CASSKLVSYNEQFF. Combining the CDR3 with reference TRBV7-4 and TRBJ2-1 gives the whole variable domain GAGVSQSPRYKVAKRGRDVALRCDSISGHVTLYWYRQTLGQGSEVLTYSQSDAQRDKSGRPSGRFSAERPERSVSTLKIQRTEQGDSAVYLCASSKLVSYNEQFFGPGTRLTVL.

The chain links TRBV6-2 or TRBV6-3 to TRBJ2-5; D unresolved. Trimming left V 2 bases short and J 7 bases short, with 11 bases between. Germline CDR1 and CDR2: MNHEY and SVGEGT. The CDR3 spans 13 residues. CDR3 in DNA: TGTGCCAGCAGTTACGGTGGGTTCGGGACCCAGTACTTC. This gives the protein CASSYGGFGTQYF.

The chain uses TRBV19 and TRBJ2-5; D perhaps matches TRBD1 (6 bases). The V and J ends lost 3 bases and 2 bases respectively, with 7 bases between them. Germline CDR1 and CDR2: LNHDA and SQIVND (reference sequence). This CDR3 has 13 residues. CDR3: CASSIQGQETQYF. As DNA, the CDR3 is TGTGCCAGTAGTATCCAGGGGCAAGAGACCCAGTACTTC.

The genes are TRBV2 and TRBJ2-5; TRBD1 might be the D (6 bases). Trimming removed 7 bases from V and 12 bases from J, with 12 bases in between. Germline values: CDR1 SNHLY, CDR2 FYNNEI. The CDR3 covers 10 residues. The CDR3 reads CASKGGSEYF. The CDR3 DNA reads TGTGCCAGCAAAGGGGGTTCGGAGTACTTC.

The chain recombines TRBV18 with TRBJ2-5; a possible D gene is TRBD1 (6 bases). Germline V gene lookup returns CDR1 KGHSH and CDR2 LQKENI. V was cut by 2 bases and J by 5 bases, with 15 bases left in between. This CDR3 has 15 residues. The chain's CDR3 is CASSPTTQGWETQYF. CDR3 DNA sequence: TGTGCCAGCTCACCAACAACACAGGGTTGGGAGACCCAGTACTTC.

The chain combines TRBV6-1 with TRBJ2-7, with 8 bases matching TRBD1. CDR1 and CDR2 from the germline V gene are MNHNS and SASEGT. J was trimmed by 5 bases and V by 6 bases; bases with no gene match: 12. The CDR3 is 15 residues long. This chain's CDR3 is CASRVRWQGADEQYF. The CDR3 nucleotides are TGTGCCAGCAGAGTTCGTTGGCAGGGGGCCGACGAGCAGTACTTC.

The V gene is TRBV7-2, the J gene TRBJ2-3; the D gene is possibly TRBD1 (6 bases). The ends were cut back, 7 bases at V and 6 bases at J, with 14 bases in the middle. Looked up from germline, CDR1 is SGHTA and CDR2 is FQGNSA. This CDR3 comprises 13 residues. CDR3 protein: CASNNRAADTQYF. The CDR3 region has the DNA TGTGCCAGCAACAACAGGGCCGCGGATACGCAGTATTTT.

Regarding this clonotype: The junction departs from germline at one end; a sequencing error may be responsible. This rearrangement joins TRBV28 to TRBJ1-5, with D perhaps TRBD1 (6 bases). Germline CDR1 is MDHEN and CDR2 is SYDVKM. The CDR3 sequence is 16 residues long. CDR3 sequence (DNA): TGCGCCAGCAGGACTAGAGGACAGATGTTATATCAGCCCCAGCATTTT. The encoded protein is CASRTRGQMLYQPQHF.